This TCR beta chain was found in a study of T cells after yellow fever vaccination (dated by TCRdb to about 2019). For the wider study: The SMART-Seq v4 Ultra Low Input RNA kit was used to prepare libraries from fractions with low cell numbers. Bulk TCR alpha and beta repertoires were sequenced longitudinally to track T-cell clones before and after primary and booster YFV17D yellow fever vaccination. Blood was collected at multiple timepoints before and after primary and secondary immunization, and bulk PBMC replicates and cell subsets were isolated. Two healthy male donors, one aged 18 to 30 and one aged 30 to 39 years, were included in the cohort.

This specimen's treatment or condition label, interpreted: live attenuated yellow fever vaccine strain. Two biological replicates of bulk PBMCs were collected at each blood-draw timepoint. PBMCs were isolated from peripheral blood using a standard Ficoll-Paque protocol. RNA was extracted with TriZol from bulk PBMCs, CD4 and CD8 fractions, and dextramer-positive and dextramer-negative fractions. Points the paper makes about the study in general: Compared with the primary T-cell response, the secondary T-cell response was faster but weaker, reaching its peak on day 5 rather than on day 15. Only two donors were included in the study, so the extent to which the findings can be generalized is limited. A small fraction of clonotypes appeared in both the CD4 and CD8 compartments, likely as a result of convergent recombination. Because abundant contaminating clonotypes from the bulk population could be contained in FACS-sorted repertoires, computational filtering was required. After the booster, most clones that had expanded after primary vaccination were detected again (almost 97% of CD4 and roughly 86% of CD8), suggesting broad maintenance of memory.

This clonotype was counted many times. It lacks a known antigen. The input lacks base qualities; no much larger clone sits a single base away. The sample was run on an Illumina NovaSeq 6000. Synthesis of TCR cDNA relied on 5'RACE template switching, a step that introduced a universal primer site along with unique molecular identifiers. cDNA synthesis was primed from both the TCR alpha and TCR beta constant segments. Two PCR steps were used to amplify libraries, with sample barcodes and sequencing adapters being added in the second step. Sequencing of libraries was performed on Illumina HiSeq 2500 (2x100 bp) or NovaSeq (2x150 bp). The source study handled its data this way. MIGEC handled demultiplexing of reads and collapsing into UMI consensus sequences, while MiXCR performed V(D)J alignment. Clonotypes responding to the vaccine were identified with edgeR on replicate PBMC samples, with the criteria of FDR below 0.01 and a log2 fold change above 5 up to day 15. Each bulk clonotype received a CD4 or CD8 identity based on whether the sequenced CD4 or CD8 repertoire contained that clonotype at higher abundance. Through fastp at Q25 and MiXCR, TCRdb rebuilt clones from the public reads, retaining in-frame beta chains. CDR3 protein duplicates are merged, each entry listing the most common genes and DNA. The V and J calls were not made by the authors but by TCRdb's processing. The sample contains about 330,000 distinct CDR3 sequences, roughly 4.3% of them found a single time. The ten largest make up around 23% of the sample.

The CDR3 spans 14 residues, from the cysteine through the phenylalanine. Kept here is only the CDR3 DNA, which spans 42 bases and is read in frame from base 1. V loses 6 bases, J loses 5 bases, and the germline ends lie 16 bases apart. The germline V gene gives CDR1 as MNHEY and CDR2 as SVGEGT. Recombination linked TRBV6-2 or TRBV6-3 to TRBJ2-5, with the D gene tentatively TRBD1 or TRBD2, based on 5 matching bases in each. The sample consisted of PBMCs, taken 5 days after the yellow fever booster vaccination. The source of this sequence is a man younger than 30 who received the YFV17D yellow fever vaccine. The nucleotide sequence reads as follows: TGTGCCAGCAGCGTGAGGGGCCCGGAGGAGACCCAGTACTTC. Translated, this is CASSVRGPEETQYF.